Presented here are 5 T cell receptor beta chains from one specimen sequenced in a study of blood T cell repertoires in COVID-19. Clones were read by immunoSEQ multiplex PCR, and TCRdb kept only the in-frame ones, dropping some. The data hold approximately 290,000 clones, with 70% to 85% observed a single time. The sequenced sample consisted of peripheral blood. The receptor source for this set is a human donor with COVID-19, enrolled during active disease. The donor label of this sample is uncertain.

The chain couples TRBV6-2 or TRBV6-3 to TRBJ2-2, with D uncertain. The CDR3 is 13 residues long. Germline V gives CDR1 MNHEY, CDR2 SVGEGT. The ends were cut back, 5 bases at V and 4 bases at J, with 8 bases in the middle. Here the CDR3 DNA reads TGTGCCAGCAGTCCCGCGAGCACCGGGGAGCTGTTTTTT. It encodes CASSPASTGELFF.

CDR3 DNA sequence: TGTGCCAGTAGTATAGCGGGAGGGAGCGGGAGCGTCTACAATGAGCAGTTCTTC. Protein product: CASSIAGGSGSVYNEQFF. The rearrangement uses TRBV19 and TRBJ2-1; 8 positions match TRBD2. V shed 1 base, J shed 3 bases, and the junction held 11 bases outside the gene matches. The CDR3 covers 18 residues. Per the germline V gene, CDR1 is LNHDA and CDR2 is SQIVND (reference sequence). The full variable domain, rest sourced from reference TRBV19 and TRBJ2-1, is DGGITQSPKYLFRKEGQNVTLSCEQNLNHDAMYWYRQDPGQGLRLIYYSQIVNDFQKGDIAEGYSVSREKKESFPLTVTSAQKNPTAFYLCASSIAGGSGSVYNEQFFGPGTRLTVL.

This clone has a single count. The rearrangement links TRBV4-2 to TRBJ2-2, with D unclear. CDR3 length: 15 amino acids. Per the germline V gene, CDR1 is LGHNA and CDR2 is YNFKEQ. V was cut by 0 bases and J by 1 base, with 6 bases left in between. CDR3 sequence (DNA): TGTGCCAGCAGCCAAGATCCCCTGAACACCGGGGAGCTGTTTTTT. It specifies CASSQDPLNTGELFF.

This chain links TRBV10-3 with TRBJ2-7; 7 nucleotides agree with TRBD1. The J segment lost 2 bases and the V segment lost 5 bases, leaving 3 bases of the junction unmatched. Germline V gives CDR1 ENHRY, CDR2 SYGVKD. The CDR3 length is 13 residues. Here the CDR3 DNA reads TGTGCCATCAGTAGGGACAGCGCCTACGAGCAGTACTTC. Translating it yields CAISRDSAYEQYF.

The chain uses TRBV5-3 and TRBJ1-2; perhaps TRBD1 as D (6 bases). TRBV5-3 is recorded as an ORF, its role being uncertain. The CDR3 length is 13 residues. The V gene lost 4 bases and the J gene lost 13 bases, with 20 bases spanning the gap. The CDR3 protein is CARSIQGRGDCTF. In nucleotides, the CDR3 is TGTGCCAGAAGCATACAGGGCCGGGGGGACTGCACCTTC.